The sequence of this TCR beta chain was determined in a study of beta chain features in type 1 diabetes. General study points: An over-representation of cells with high TCR expression could result from cDNA sequencing. Type 1 diabetes patients had moderately but significantly shorter TCRB CDR3s in all four CD4+ subsets.

Sequenced material consisted of expressed TCRB transcripts (all of the isolated RNA was reverse transcribed). Approximately 3.5 million reads, on average, came from each naive, central memory and regulatory T cell sample. Produced via immunoSEQ multiplex PCR; TCRdb's table is partial and in-frame only. The sample yields over 150,000 clones, over 9% seen once. The count of this clone is one. Its antigen is currently unknown. Germline V gives CDR1 SEHNR, CDR2 FQNEAQ (reference sequence). CDR3 size: 14 residues. V shed 5 bases and J shed 7 bases, with 17 bases lying between them. This sequence originates from a man younger than 40 with type 1 diabetes. This chain uses TRBV7-9 with TRBJ2-5, with D possibly matching TRBD1 (5 bases). Material for sequencing was central memory CD4+ T cells from blood. CDR3 protein: CASSIHGHGRTQYF. In nucleotides, the CDR3 is TGTGCCAGCAGCATACACGGACATGGCAGGACCCAGTACTTC.